The TCR beta chain described here comes from a study of Graves' ophthalmopathy and Graves' hyperthyroidism. As regards this clonotype: What it binds is not known. A much larger clonotype is one base distant, so this may be a read error. Here the CDR3 omits its conserved ending phenylalanine or tryptophan, so a read error is the likely source.

The CDR3 loop spans 14 amino acids. V lost 1 base to trimming and J lost 0 bases, with 7 bases between them. Germline V gene lookup returns CDR1 LGHNA and CDR2 YSLEER. TCR beta CDR3 regions were amplified from RNA transcripts. HTBI primers were used in a first-round RT-PCR, which preceded a second-round multiplex PCR. Via MiXCR, TCRdb re-called the multiplex PCR reads, giving one row per CDR3 protein. The sample carries nearly 400,000 distinct CDR3 sequences, 15% to 20% recorded once. General observations from the study: Most thyroid clonotypes with frequency above 0.001 were detected in blood too. The model's ophthalmopathy progression predictions had around 67% sensitivity and roughly 72% specificity. Sensitivity reached approximately 88% and specificity roughly 82% for a 13-signature model separating ophthalmopathy from stable hyperthyroidism.

The receptor's source is a woman aged 18-29 years with Graves' ophthalmopathy. Sequencing input: peripheral blood. The V call is TRBV4-3, the J call TRBJ2-7; perhaps TRBD2 as D (5 bases). CDR3 loop: CASSQGRNSYEQYS. The CDR3 region has the DNA TGCGCCAGCAGCCAAGGGAGGAACTCCTACGAGCAGTACTCC.